One and the same sample provided the 19 T cell receptor beta chains below, sequenced in a study of naive and memory T cell subsets. Noted treatment: skin biopsy from PPD injection site in Mantoux-positive individual. TCR cDNA received a 3' ligated oligonucleotide that carried a UMI. Four PCR rounds used nested alpha and beta constant region primers plus the SP2 primer. TCRdb itself ran the UMI-ligation and nested PCR reads through MiXCR, one entry per CDR3 protein. This sample has about 37,000 distinct CDR3 sequences, with approximately 10% found just once. The sequenced sample was skin, obtained from a tuberculin skin test site. The origin of the receptors is an adult in good health.

The sample holds a few counts of this clonotype. The CDR3 spells CSVEGQGFENEQFF. The CDR3 region has the DNA TGCAGCGTTGAGGGTCAGGGGTTTGAGAATGAGCAGTTCTTC. The genes are TRBV29-1 and TRBJ2-1; the D gene is possibly TRBD1 (6 bases). CDR3 size: 14 residues. V gave up 3 bases and J gave up 7 bases, with 16 bases separating them. CDR1 and CDR2 (germline): SQVTM, ANQGSEA.

This clonotype was seen a handful of times. The rearrangement joins TRBV7-3 to TRBJ2-2; D unresolved. Germline V gene lookup returns CDR1 SGHTA and CDR2 FQGTGA. The CDR3 contains 16 residues. The V end lost 5 bases, the J end lost 6 bases, and 19 bases lay between the germline ends. CDR3 sequence: CASSNRPGSGPGELFF. The CDR3 region has the DNA TGTGCCAGCAGCAACAGACCGGGCTCCGGGCCCGGGGAGCTGTTTTTT. Together with reference TRBV7-3 and TRBJ2-2, the CDR3 gives the full variable domain: GAGVSQTPSNKVTEKGKYVELRCDPISGHTALYWYRQSLGQGPEFLIYFQGTGAADDSGLPNDRFFAVRPEGSVSTLKIQRTERGDSAVYLCASSNRPGSGPGELFFGEGSRLTVL.

The chain has TRBV27 and TRBJ1-1; the D is unclear. The germline CDR1 and CDR2 sequences are MNHEY and SMNVEV (reference sequence). This CDR3 region has 14 residues. V gave up 0 bases and J gave up 1 base, with 6 bases separating them. The CDR3 reads CASSLSIGNTEAFF. For the CDR3, the DNA is TGTGCCAGCAGTTTATCGATAGGGAACACTGAAGCTTTCTTT.

This clonotype turned up a few times. This chain uses TRBV27 with TRBJ2-1; a weak D match, TRBD2 (6 bases). CDR1 is MNHEY and CDR2 is SMNVEV in the germline V gene (reference sequence). The CDR3 consists of 14 residues. Trimming removed 6 bases at V and 6 bases at J, with 15 bases between. The CDR3 here is CASRAGGGFNEQFF. The CDR3 DNA is TGTGCCAGCAGGGCAGGTGGGGGGTTCAATGAGCAGTTCTTC.

With respect to this clonotype: A clone one base away is much larger, so this may be a read error. The rearrangement links TRBV7-7 to TRBJ2-1; D remains unclear. CDR3 size: 15 residues. Per the germline V gene, CDR1 is SSHAT and CDR2 is FNYEAQ (reference sequence). The CDR3 loop is CASSPTLPTYNEQFF. The CDR3 coding sequence is TGTGCTAGCAGCCCTACCCTACCCACCTACAATGAGCAGTTCTTC.

Ten or more counts support this clonotype. CDR3 amino acids: CSVLGLAGGLNEQFF. The CDR3 DNA is TGCAGCGTGCTAGGACTAGCGGGAGGGTTAAATGAGCAGTTCTTC. The V gene is TRBV29-1, the J gene TRBJ2-1, with 15 bases matching TRBD2. Germline CDR1 reads SQVTM; CDR2 reads ANQGSEA. Trimming at V came to 6 bases and at J to 7 bases, leaving 7 bases not matched to a gene. This CDR3 is 15 amino acids long.

This chain links TRBV18 with TRBJ1-1; D remains unclear. The V end lost 4 bases, the J end lost 3 bases, and 6 bases lay between the germline ends. Looked up from germline, CDR1 is KGHSH and CDR2 is LQKENI. The length of the CDR3 is 12 residues. CDR3 amino acids: CASSQGYTEAFF. The CDR3 bases are TGTGCCAGCTCACAGGGATACACTGAAGCTTTCTTT.

This clonotype was detected only a few times. The rearrangement links TRBV20-1 to TRBJ1-4, with TRBD1 identical over 10 bases. Trimming took 6 bases from V and 1 from J; bases not matched to a gene: 11. The length of the CDR3 is 17 residues. The germline V gene has CDR1 DFQATT and CDR2 SNEGSKA (reference sequence). In DNA form, the CDR3 reads TGCAGTGCCCCTTCGGCGGGACAGGGGATAACTAATGAAAAACTGTTTTTT. Translating gives CSAPSAGQGITNEKLFF.

This clonotype was seen a few times. The V call is TRBV3-1, the J call TRBJ2-1; 13 bases align to TRBD2. V shed 0 bases, J shed 5 bases, and the junction held 4 bases outside the gene matches. The CDR3 runs 17 residues. Germline CDR1 LGHDT, CDR2 YNNKEL (reference sequence). The DNA of the CDR3 is TGTGCCAGCAGCCAAGAGACTAGCGGGAGGATTAACAATGAGCAGTTCTTC. This encodes CASSQETSGRINNEQFF.

At least ten counts were recorded for this clonotype. V is TRBV6-1 and J is TRBJ2-3; D remains unclear. The CDR3 runs to 13 residues. Germline-derived CDR1 and CDR2 are MNHNS and SASEGT. Trimming took off 2 bases at V and 5 bases at J, with 8 bases between the two ends. The CDR3 spells CASSERGLDTQYF. The CDR3 DNA sequence: TGTGCCAGCAGTGAAAGAGGTTTAGATACGCAGTATTTT.

This clonotype appeared many times. The V call is TRBV28, the J call TRBJ2-2; tentatively, D is TRBD1 or TRBD2 (6 bases each). The CDR3 extends over 17 amino acids. The germline V gene has CDR1 MDHEN and CDR2 SYDVKM. V lost 3 bases, J lost 6 bases, and 20 bases lay in between. The CDR3 DNA is TGTGCCAGCAGTTTGTTGAGCGGCAGGGGACTCGCCGGGGAGCTGTTTTTT. Amino acids: CASSLLSGRGLAGELFF.

The table lists this clonotype with many counts. The chain employs TRBV5-6 and TRBJ2-1; D not certain. V gave up 1 base and J gave up 5 bases, with 7 bases separating them. CDR3 length: 13 residues. Germline values: CDR1 SGHDT, CDR2 YYEEEE. The CDR3 protein is CASSLQPNNEQFF. The CDR3 coding sequence is TGTGCCAGCAGCTTGCAGCCAAACAATGAGCAGTTCTTC.

The chain uses TRBV27 and TRBJ1-4; no firm D call. This CDR3 region has 16 residues. V shed 4 bases and J shed 3 bases, with 15 bases lying between them. The V gene's germline CDR1 is MNHEY and CDR2 SMNVEV (reference sequence). The DNA for the CDR3 is TGTGCCAGCAGTTCGCAGTTGACGGTGCCTAATGAAAAACTGTTTTTT. Translation: CASSSQLTVPNEKLFF. Full variable domain (outside the CDR3, taken from reference TRBV27 and TRBJ1-4): EAQVTQNPRYLITVTGKKLTVTCSQNMNHEYMSWYRQDPGLGLRQIYYSMNVEVTDKGDVPEGYKVSRKEKRNFPLILESPSPNQTSLYFCASSSQLTVPNEKLFFGSGTQLSVL.

By share of the sample, this clonotype is medium-sized. V and J are TRBV5-5 and TRBJ2-2; 7 bases are a match to TRBD2. This CDR3 has 17 amino acids. In germline, CDR1 is SGHKS, CDR2 YYEKEE (reference sequence). V lost 2 bases to trimming and J lost 7 bases; unmatched junction nucleotides: 14. CDR3 residues: CASSFTPRRGELGELFF. The CDR3 bases are TGTGCCAGCAGCTTTACACCGAGACGGGGGGAGCTCGGGGAGCTGTTTTTT. The full variable domain, completed using reference TRBV5-5 and TRBJ2-2, is DAGVTQSPTHLIKTRGQQVTLRCSPISGHKSVSWYQQVLGQGPQFIFQYYEKEERGRGNFPDRFSARQFPNYSSELNVNALLLGDSALYLCASSFTPRRGELGELFFGEGSRLTVL.

This rearrangement joins TRBV7-3 to TRBJ2-4; TRBD1 aligns across 7 bases. The CDR3 spans 15 residues. The trim removed 0 bases at V and 1 base at J, leaving 0 bases unmatched. Germline values: CDR1 SGHTA, CDR2 FQGTGA. CDR3 sequence reads: CASSLTRGAKNIQYF. In DNA, the CDR3 is TGTGCCAGCAGCTTAACCAGGGGGGCCAAAAACATTCAGTACTTC.

This clonotype was counted ten times or more. The chain combines TRBV6-5 with TRBJ2-1, with a tentative D call TRBD1 (6 bases). The germline V gene has CDR1 MNHEY and CDR2 SVGAGI. V lost 5 bases and J 7 bases, leaving 15 bases between the germline ends. This CDR3 has 14 residues. Here the CDR3 reads CASSLQQGINEQFF. CDR3 nucleotides: TGTGCCAGCAGTCTACAACAGGGAATAAATGAGCAGTTCTTC.

This chain joins TRBV11-3 and TRBJ2-2, with D uncertain. The germline gives CDR1 SGHNT, CDR2 YENEEA. This CDR3 is built from 12 residues. Trimming stripped 2 bases from V and 7 bases from J, with 5 bases between. The CDR3 sequence is CASSLQGGELFF. The CDR3 bases are TGTGCCAGCAGCTTACAAGGCGGGGAGCTGTTTTTT.

The table lists this clonotype with many counts. The chain couples TRBV29-1 to TRBJ1-2; D gene ambiguous. The CDR3 is 13 amino acids. Trimming took 2 bases from V and 2 from J, leaving 9 bases between them. Germline-derived CDR1 and CDR2 are SQVTM and ANQGSEA. The CDR3 DNA is TGCAGCGTTGAAAGGGATCGGAACTATGGCTACACCTTC. Protein sequence: CSVERDRNYGYTF.

The sample holds many counts of this clonotype. V usage is TRBV2 and J usage is TRBJ2-1; D is perhaps TRBD2 (6 bases). This CDR3 is built from 15 residues. With 6 bases removed from V and 3 bases from J, the gap between germline ends came to 15 bases. Germline assignment: CDR1 SNHLY and CDR2 FYNNEI. DNA of the CDR3: TGTGCCAGCAGACGGGACTCCCTAAGCTACAATGAGCAGTTCTTC. Its translation: CASRRDSLSYNEQFF.